What follows is one TCR beta chain and its context. Its specific antigen is unknown. There are no base qualities to consult, and no much larger clone falls within one base. Whole blood was collected in K2EDTA tubes by collaborating institutions according to the institutions' own protocols. For TCRbeta analysis, collaborators shipped samples in one of three forms: frozen whole blood, isolated PBMCs, or DNA extracted from either of those sample types. The sample belongs to a study of blood T cell repertoires in COVID-19 (dated by TCRdb to 2018 to 2021). Regarding the research as a whole: Collaborator samples came from the United States, Italy and Spain and covered acute and convalescent phases of COVID-19. The repertoires were released in a freely available public database meant as a resource for research on the immune response to SARS-CoV-2. Where available, HLA class I and class II types were taken from metadata supplied by the sample provider and were not determined by assay-based typing. Samples were obtained from the ongoing ImmuneRACE study (first 160 participants) and from 1,254 subjects provided by 6 global collaborators. The dataset comprised deeply sampled blood TCRbeta repertoires from subjects exposed to, actively infected with, or recovered from COVID-19. Sample metadata almost always included a de-identified subject ID, COVID-19 status, age in years and sex. The prospective study material was composed of cDNA or gDNA derived from T cells, B-cell-depleted T cells, or PBMCs.

The immunoSEQ Assay, a bias-controlled multiplex PCR, was used to amplify TCRbeta CDR3 regions from genomic DNA. Under the source paper's analysis protocol: Nucleated cell counts per sample were estimated from amplification of reference gene primers within the assay. Sequence reads were collapsed and filtered to measure the absolute abundance of every unique TCRbeta CDR3 rearrangement. For each sample, productive Simpson clonality was calculated as the square root of Simpson's diversity index across productive rearrangements. This immuneACCESS table, as held by TCRdb, lists in-frame sequences with V and J called but not all clones. Of the missing ones, under half trace to an unresolved V gene in checked studies; the others have no known cause. For V, J and clone size, that table is used; D and trimming come from the DNA. Here the sample has more than 90,000 clones; around 87% occur a single time. The leading ten clones occupy 11% of the sample.

Study-level results and caveats: The amount of clinical and demographic metadata varied by source and participant and was provided uncurated.

V loses 6 bases of germline sequence and J loses 4 bases, and the interval between the two ends is 7 bases. Inclusive of the bounding cysteine and phenylalanine, the CDR3 is 12 residues long. Kept here is only the CDR3 DNA, which spans 36 bases and is read in frame from base 1. CDR1 and CDR2 are drawn from the germline V gene: SNHLY, FYNNEI. The chain links TRBV2 with TRBJ1-3, and possibly TRBD1, on 6 matching bases. The sequencing input was peripheral blood. The clonotype originates from a woman in her twenties or thirties with acute or convalescent COVID-19. The CDR3 here reads CASRDRGNTIYF. The nucleotides read TGTGCCAGCAGAGACAGGGGAAACACCATATATTTT. This CDR3, with the reference TRBV2 and TRBJ1-3 proteins standing in past its ends, gives the full variable domain EPEVTQTPSHQVTQMGQEVILRCVPISNHLYFYWYRQILGQKVEFLVSFYNNEISEKSEIFDDQFSVERPDGSNFTLKIRSTKLEDSAMYFCASRDRGNTIYFGEGSWLTVV.